The rows below give T cell receptor beta chains drawn from one sample of a study of T cell responses to AZD1222 COVID-19 vaccine. This table comes from immunoSEQ multiplex PCR, and its TCRdb copy is limited to in-frame clones, with some not included. The sample holds about 110,000 clones, around 84% seen once. The sequencing here drew on peripheral blood, taken on day 0 of AZD1222 vaccination. These receptors were taken from an adult in good health. The CDR3 runs from the conserved cysteine through the conserved F or W. D genes are given only for firm matches. The size entry is marked missing in some rows and otherwise reads once, few, many or a size class.

d_gene,abundance,j_gene,v_gene,CDR3nt,CDR3aa
TRBD1,NA,TRBJ1-6,TRBV6-5,TGTGCCAGCTGGGCAGCGGGACAGGGAAATTCACCCCTCCACTTT,CASWAAGQGNSPLHF
NA,NA,TRBJ1-1,TRBV28,TGTGCCAGCAGTCCGTACGGGAACACTGAAGCTTTCTTT,CASSPYGNTEAFF
TRBD1,NA,TRBJ1-1,TRBV7-3,TGTGCCAGCAGCCCACAGGGGTTGGGATTCGCTGAAGCTTTCTTT,CASSPQGLGFAEAFF
NA,NA,TRBJ2-5,TRBV5-6,TGTGCCAGCAGCTTACGTCCTGGCCAAAGGAAAGAGACCCAGTACTTC,CASSLRPGQRKETQYF
NA,few,TRBJ1-6,TRBV6-5,TGTGCCAGCAGATTCAAAGGACAGATATATTCACCCCTCCACTTT,CASRFKGQIYSPLHF
TRBD1,NA,TRBJ1-1,TRBV6-2/TRBV6-3,TGTGCCAGCAGTTACTCAACTGAGGGGGCAGTTCGTGCTGAAGCTTTCTTT,CASSYSTEGAVRAEAFF
TRBD1,NA,TRBJ2-1,TRBV4-3,TGCGCCAGCAGCCAAGATTCCCCTTTGACAGGGTACAATGAGCAGTTCTTC,CASSQDSPLTGYNEQFF
NA,NA,TRBJ1-2,TRBV7-2,TGTGCCAGCACCCCCATGGCCGCGGCCTCTAACTATGGCTACACCTTC,CASTPMAAASNYGYTF
TRBD1,NA,TRBJ1-1,TRBV7-2,TGTGCCAGCAGCTCTCGGGACAGGGGGTGGAACACTGAAGCTTTCTTT,CASSSRDRGWNTEAFF
NA,NA,TRBJ1-1,TRBV2,TGTGCCAGCAGGAACCAGGGGCGAGGGGAAGCTTTCTTT,CASRNQGRGEAFF
NA,NA,TRBJ1-3,TRBV25-1,TGTGCCAGCAGTGAATTGGGCTCGGACGGGGACACCATATATTTT,CASSELGSDGDTIYF
TRBD1,NA,TRBJ1-1,TRBV4-1,TGCGCCAGCAGCCGGCTTTCGGACAGGGTTAACACTGAAGCTTTCTTT,CASSRLSDRVNTEAFF
NA,NA,TRBJ2-7,TRBV6-5,TGTGCCAGCAGCTTAGGGCTGAGCTCCTACGAGCAGTACTTC,CASSLGLSSYEQYF
NA,NA,TRBJ1-1,TRBV13,TGTGCCAGCAGCTACCTTCTAGTAGGGGGGAACACTGAAGCTTTCTTT,CASSYLLVGGNTEAFF
TRBD1,once,TRBJ2-5,TRBV6-5,TGTGCCAGCAGGGGAGAGACAGGGGAACAAGAGACCCAGTACTTC,CASRGETGEQETQYF
TRBD2,NA,TRBJ2-7,TRBV27,TGTGCCAGCAGAAGCGGGGGCCGACCCTACGAGCAGTACTTC,CASRSGGRPYEQYF
TRBD1,NA,TRBJ2-7,TRBV28,TGTGCCAGCATTGGGACAGGGACCTACGAGCAGTACTTC,CASIGTGTYEQYF
NA,once,TRBJ2-3,TRBV28,TGTGCCAGCAGTTTTAGGGCAGCAGATACGCAGTATTTT,CASSFRAADTQYF
TRBD1,once,TRBJ1-1,TRBV5-8,TGTGCCAGCAGCTTGGAAGACAGGGTGTTCACTGAAGCTTTCTTT,CASSLEDRVFTEAFF
TRBD1,NA,TRBJ1-5,TRBV6-5,TGTGCCAGCAGTTTCGACAGGGATAGCAATCAGCCCCAGCATTTT,CASSFDRDSNQPQHF
NA,NA,TRBJ1-6,TRBV28,TGTGCCAGCACCAGGACTGAGGGTTCACCCCTCCACTTT,CASTRTEGSPLHF
NA,NA,TRBJ2-7,TRBV23-1,TGCGCCAGCAGGGATCGGGGTCCCTCCTACGAGCAGTACTTC,CASRDRGPSYEQYF
NA,NA,TRBJ2-5,TRBV27,TGTGCCAGCAGTAACCGACAGCAAGAGACCCAGTACTTC,CASSNRQQETQYF
NA,NA,TRBJ1-3,TRBV5-6,TGTGCCAGCAGCTTACGGACAGCCTCTGGAAACACCATATATTTT,CASSLRTASGNTIYF
NA,NA,TRBJ2-1,TRBV4-1,TGCGCCAGCAGCCAAGTTGTGAGGGAGCTCAACAATGAGCAGTTCTTC,CASSQVVRELNNEQFF
TRBD1,NA,TRBJ1-4,TRBV19,TGTGCCAGTAGTCCCCAATCGACAGGGGAATGGGAAAAACTGTTTTTT,CASSPQSTGEWEKLFF
NA,NA,TRBJ1-6,TRBV21-1,TGTGCCAGCAGCAAGGGGGACGGGAACAATCTTTATAATTCACCCCTCCACTTT,CASSKGDGNNLYNSPLHF
NA,once,TRBJ2-6,TRBV9,TGTGCCAGCAGTCCGACCCCCTCTGGGGCCAACGTCCTGACTTTC,CASSPTPSGANVLTF
NA,NA,TRBJ1-2,TRBV12-3/TRBV12-4,TGTGCCAGCAGAGGGGGTTATGGCTACACCTTC,CASRGGYGYTF
TRBD1,NA,TRBJ1-2,TRBV19,TGTGCCAGTAGCCGGACAGGGGAAGTCTATGGCTACACCTTC,CASSRTGEVYGYTF
NA,NA,TRBJ2-1,TRBV9,TGTGCCAGCAGCGCCATCCTTGGGGGTGAGCAGTTCTTC,CASSAILGGEQFF
NA,NA,TRBJ1-1,TRBV6-2/TRBV6-3,TGTGCCAGCAGTCCCGGACAATTTCTGATGAACACTGAAGCTTTCTTT,CASSPGQFLMNTEAFF
TRBD1,few,TRBJ1-6,TRBV9,TGTGCCAGCAGCGAACAGGGGGCCTATAATTCACCCCTCCACTTT,CASSEQGAYNSPLHF
TRBD2,NA,TRBJ2-5,TRBV6-6,TGTGCCAGCAGTCCGACTAGCAGGTACCAAGAGACCCAGTACTTC,CASSPTSRYQETQYF
NA,NA,TRBJ2-7,TRBV2,TGTGCCTGCCACAGCACAGGGAGGTACGAGCAGTACTTC,CACHSTGRYEQYF
NA,NA,TRBJ1-2,TRBV4-1,TGCGCCAGCAGCCAAGCATCGGGTGGCTACACCTTC,CASSQASGGYTF
TRBD1,NA,TRBJ1-2,TRBV7-2,TGTGCCAGCACCCTTGGACAGGGGGTCTCTTATGGCTACACCTTC,CASTLGQGVSYGYTF
NA,NA,TRBJ1-5,TRBV4-3,TGCGCCAGCAGCCAAGATACCGGGTATCAGCCCCAGCATTTT,CASSQDTGYQPQHF
NA,NA,TRBJ1-2,TRBV6-6,TGTGCCAGCAGTTACTCAGAAGCCTATGGCTACACCTTC,CASSYSEAYGYTF
NA,NA,TRBJ2-2,TRBV7-7,TGTGCCAGCAGCTTAGCGCCGTCAGCCGGGGAGCTGTTTTTT,CASSLAPSAGELFF
NA,NA,TRBJ1-5,TRBV28,TGTGCCAGCAATCGTTCCAATCAGCCCCAGCATTTT,CASNRSNQPQHF